The rows below give T cell receptor beta chains drawn from one sample of a study of shared clonotypes between healthy human individuals. Measured with immunoSEQ multiplex PCR; TCRdb has only the in-frame clones, and not every one. The sample shows 2 million to 2.5 million clones, approximately 90% of them seen only once. The sequenced sample was naive CD4+ T cells from PBMCs. These receptors all stem from a man aged 18 to 29 in good health. Some clones in this sample may be carry-over from other donors' samples. Each CDR3 is given with its conserved first and last residue. Each record gives: D gene, V gene, J gene, clone size, CDR3 protein, CDR3 DNA. A D gene is named only where the DNA matches it firmly. Part of the rows lack a size; the others show once, few, many or a class for expanded clones.

NA	TRBV18	TRBJ2-6	NA	CASSATAPPGANVLTF	TGTGCCAGCTCAGCCACCGCCCCACCTGGGGCCAACGTCCTGACTTTC
TRBD1	TRBV15	TRBJ2-7	NA	CATSRDAHRGLSYEQYF	TGTGCCACCAGCAGAGATGCGCACAGGGGCCTCTCCTACGAGCAGTACTTC
NA	TRBV7-9	TRBJ1-2	NA	CASSLGGDPYGYTF	TGTGCCAGCAGCTTAGGCGGAGACCCCTATGGCTACACCTTC
NA	TRBV6-6	TRBJ1-3	NA	CASSEETGNGNTIYF	TGTGCCAGCAGCGAGGAAACAGGGAATGGAAACACCATATATTTT
TRBD2	TRBV9	TRBJ2-1	NA	CASSGTSGHNEQFF	TGTGCCAGCAGTGGGACTAGCGGCCACAATGAGCAGTTCTTC
NA	TRBV5-1	TRBJ1-2	NA	CASSSPAGGGGYTF	TGCGCCAGCAGCTCCCCTGCCGGAGGGGGTGGCTACACCTTC
NA	TRBV6-4	TRBJ1-2	NA	CASSAEGGLGYTF	TGTGCCAGCAGTGCCGAAGGGGGACTTGGCTACACCTTC
TRBD1	TRBV18	TRBJ1-5	NA	CASSAQGAVQPQHF	TGTGCCAGCTCTGCCCAGGGGGCGGTTCAGCCCCAGCATTTT
TRBD1	TRBV28	TRBJ1-5	few	CASSVTKGADNQPQHF	TGTGCCAGCAGCGTGACGAAGGGGGCGGACAATCAGCCCCAGCATTTT
TRBD1	TRBV5-1	TRBJ2-7	NA	CASSRGQESSYEQYF	TGCGCCAGCAGCCGGGGACAGGAAAGCTCCTACGAGCAGTACTTC
NA	TRBV19	TRBJ1-1	NA	CASSSGRLGTEAFF	TGTGCCAGTAGTTCTGGCAGGTTGGGCACTGAAGCTTTCTTT
NA	TRBV6-5	TRBJ2-2	once	CASSSGTSTGELFF	TGTGCCAGCAGTTCCGGGACATCCACCGGGGAGCTGTTTTTT
TRBD2	TRBV9	TRBJ2-7	NA	CASSPPAGPYEQYF	TGTGCCAGCAGCCCACCAGCGGGACCCTACGAGCAGTACTTC
TRBD2	TRBV5-1	TRBJ2-2	NA	CASSLAPSGSTLAIGELFF	TGCGCCAGCAGCTTGGCACCTAGCGGGAGTACATTGGCTATCGGGGAGCTGTTTTTT
TRBD1	TRBV2	TRBJ1-2	once	CASSETTGNYGYTF	TGTGCCAGCAGTGAAACGACAGGGAACTATGGCTACACCTTC
NA	TRBV6-5	TRBJ2-5	NA	CASSPDGGPPETQYF	TGTGCCAGCAGTCCAGACGGGGGGCCCCCAGAGACCCAGTACTTC
NA	TRBV7-2	TRBJ2-1	NA	CASSLRGIANYNEQFF	TGTGCCAGCAGCTTACGTGGAATAGCGAACTACAATGAGCAGTTCTTC
NA	TRBV11-2	TRBJ2-4	NA	CASSLQGSLAKNIQYF	TGTGCCAGCAGCTTACAGGGTTCACTAGCCAAAAACATTCAGTACTTC
TRBD2	TRBV25-1	TRBJ2-7	NA	CASSDPGLAGAYEQYF	TGTGCCAGCAGTGACCCGGGACTAGCGGGAGCCTACGAGCAGTACTTC
TRBD1	TRBV27	TRBJ1-2	once	CASSRDRNIRGYGYTF	TGTGCCAGCAGCCGGGACAGAAATATCCGGGGGTATGGCTACACCTTC
TRBD2	TRBV2	TRBJ2-4	once	CASGLAGGNIQYF	TGTGCCAGCGGACTAGCGGGAGGGAACATTCAGTACTTC
NA	TRBV9	TRBJ2-1	NA	CASSVEVNEQFF	TGTGCCAGCAGCGTAGAAGTCAATGAGCAGTTCTTC
NA	TRBV11-3	TRBJ2-3	NA	CASSLPGHATQYF	TGTGCCAGCAGCTTACCTGGGCACGCTACGCAGTATTTT
TRBD1	TRBV19	TRBJ2-3	NA	CASSPRDRATDTQYF	TGTGCCAGTAGTCCCCGGGACAGGGCGACAGATACGCAGTATTTT